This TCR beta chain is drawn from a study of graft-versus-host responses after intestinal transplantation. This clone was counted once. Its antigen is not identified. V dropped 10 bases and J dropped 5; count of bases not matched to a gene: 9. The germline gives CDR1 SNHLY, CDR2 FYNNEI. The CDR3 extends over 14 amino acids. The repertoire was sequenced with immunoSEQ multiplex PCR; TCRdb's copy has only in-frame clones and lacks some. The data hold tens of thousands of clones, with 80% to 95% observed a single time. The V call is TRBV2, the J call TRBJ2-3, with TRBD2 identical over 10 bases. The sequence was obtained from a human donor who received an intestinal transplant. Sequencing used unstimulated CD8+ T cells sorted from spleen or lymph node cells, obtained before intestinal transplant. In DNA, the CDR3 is TGTGCCACCCCTCTAGCGGGAGTGGGAGATACGCAGTATTTT. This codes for CATPLAGVGDTQYF.